These T cell receptor beta chains were read from a single sample in a study of OX40 agonist ivuxolimab in advanced cancers. Profiled with immunoSEQ multiplex PCR; TCRdb holds only in-frame clones, not every one. The sample yields under 110,000 clones, just over 90% seen once. The specimen was CD4+ or CD8+ T cells sorted from blood, collected in a trial of the OX40 agonist ivuxolimab. All receptors come from an adult with an advanced solid tumor such as melanoma, head and neck, liver or kidney cancer. Each CDR3 is given with its conserved first and last residue. The D gene is left open where the match is weak. Rows may omit the clone size; those that give it use once, few, many or a size class.

once	15	TRBV7-2	TRBJ2-3	-	CASSLVLTSTDTQYF	TGTGCCAGCAGCTTAGTTCTCACTAGCACAGATACGCAGTATTTT
once	15	TRBV9	TRBJ2-5	TRBD1	CASSGLQGIQETQYF	TGTGCCAGCAGCGGCCTACAGGGGATCCAAGAGACCCAGTACTTC
-	14	TRBV19	TRBJ2-7	TRBD1	CASSGQGAGYEQYF	TGTGCCAGTAGTGGACAGGGGGCCGGCTACGAGCAGTACTTC
once	14	TRBV6-5	TRBJ1-4	-	CASSYGPTNEKLFF	TGTGCCAGCAGTTACGGTCCAACTAATGAAAAACTGTTTTTT
-	15	TRBV19	TRBJ2-7	TRBD1	CASSTRGTGPYEQYF	TGTGCCAGTAGTACCCGCGGGACAGGCCCCTACGAGCAGTACTTC
-	14	TRBV14	TRBJ2-6	-	CASSQTAGANVLTF	TGTGCCAGCAGCCAAACGGCTGGGGCCAACGTCCTGACTTTC
-	13	TRBV28	TRBJ1-2	-	CASSSSRAYGYTF	TGTGCCAGCAGTTCTTCCAGGGCCTATGGCTACACCTTC
once	14	TRBV7-2	TRBJ2-5	-	CASSLSIGQETQYF	TGTGCCAGCAGCTTATCGATCGGGCAAGAGACCCAGTACTTC
-	15	TRBV4-3	TRBJ2-3	-	CASSQDFPLLDPQYF	TGCGCCAGCAGCCAGGATTTTCCCCTTCTTGATCCGCAGTATTTT
-	12	TRBV10-2	TRBJ1-2	-	CASSDPRGGYTF	TGCGCCAGCAGTGACCCCCGGGGAGGCTACACCTTC
once	13	TRBV19	TRBJ2-1	-	CASSTQGIAEQFF	TGTGCCAGTAGTACCCAGGGGATAGCTGAGCAGTTCTTC
-	14	TRBV6-4	TRBJ1-3	-	CASRAGGSGNTIYF	TGTGCCAGCAGGGCTGGGGGTTCTGGAAACACCATATATTTT
-	16	TRBV11-1	TRBJ2-1	TRBD2	CASSGTTSGGASEQFF	TGTGCCAGCAGCGGAACGACTAGCGGGGGGGCTTCTGAGCAGTTCTTC
once	14	TRBV6-4	TRBJ2-1	-	CASSVNRGGDEQFF	TGTGCCAGCAGTGTGAACAGGGGAGGCGATGAGCAGTTCTTC
-	16	TRBV7-2	TRBJ1-4	-	CASSNQATATNEKLFF	TGTGCCAGCAGCAACCAAGCAACTGCAACTAATGAAAAACTGTTTTTT
once	15	TRBV5-1	TRBJ2-2	-	CASSFNPGNTGELFF	TGCGCCAGCAGCTTTAATCCGGGCAACACCGGGGAGCTGTTTTTT
-	13	TRBV29-1	TRBJ1-1	-	CSARGGSVTEAFF	TGCAGCGCCCGTGGAGGGAGCGTCACTGAAGCTTTCTTT
-	14	TRBV15	TRBJ1-1	-	CATSRPALNTEAFF	TGTGCCACCAGCAGGCCCGCTTTGAACACTGAAGCTTTCTTT
-	15	TRBV5-5	TRBJ1-3	-	CASSLVGAVGNTIYF	TGTGCCAGCAGCTTGGTGGGGGCAGTTGGAAACACCATATATTTT
-	11	TRBV5-1	TRBJ2-5	-	CASSNQETQYF	TGCGCCAGCAGCAACCAAGAGACCCAGTACTTC
-	16	TRBV28	TRBJ2-3	TRBD1	CASSSSGTGSTDTQYF	TGTGCCAGCAGTTCTTCCGGGACAGGGAGCACAGATACGCAGTATTTT
-	13	TRBV2	TRBJ2-1	TRBD2	CASAAGVYNEQFF	TGTGCCAGCGCGGCGGGGGTATACAATGAGCAGTTCTTC
once	14	TRBV28	TRBJ1-2	-	CASSLRDLGYGYTF	TGTGCCAGCAGTTTACGAGATTTGGGCTATGGCTACACCTTC
-	14	TRBV27	TRBJ2-7	TRBD1	CASSGTGARYEQYF	TGTGCCAGCAGCGGGACAGGGGCCCGCTACGAGCAGTACTTC
once	15	TRBV5-6	TRBJ2-3	-	CASSRLGQNTDTQYF	TGTGCCAGCAGCCGACTGGGACAAAACACAGATACGCAGTATTTT
-	11	TRBV30	TRBJ2-2	-	CAGGVYGELFF	TGTGCGGGGGGCGTGTACGGGGAGCTGTTTTTT
-	13	TRBV25-1	TRBJ1-1	TRBD1	CASRAGGNTEAFF	TGTGCCAGCAGGGCAGGGGGGAACACTGAAGCTTTCTTT
-	13	TRBV30	TRBJ1-2	-	CAWNSGGEYGYTF	TGTGCCTGGAACTCCGGGGGGGAATATGGCTACACCTTC
-	15	TRBV7-2	TRBJ1-1	-	CASSLVSPLNTEAFF	TGTGCCAGCAGCTTAGTGTCACCTTTGAACACTGAAGCTTTCTTT
once	12	TRBV28	TRBJ1-2	TRBD1	CASYGQAGGYTF	TGTGCCAGTTACGGACAGGCGGGGGGCTACACCTTC
-	14	TRBV28	TRBJ1-2	-	CASSFSSVKYGYTF	TGTGCCAGCAGTTTTTCGAGTGTTAAATATGGCTACACCTTC
-	14	TRBV19	TRBJ2-7	-	CASSNRDTSYEQYF	TGTGCCAGTAGTAACCGGGACACAAGCTACGAGCAGTACTTC
few	11	TRBV2	TRBJ1-2	-	CASSAAGGYTF	TGTGCCAGCAGTGCCGCCGGCGGCTACACCTTC
-	15	TRBV6-5	TRBJ1-4	TRBD1	CASSYGQGENEKLFF	TGTGCCAGCAGTTACGGCCAGGGGGAGAATGAAAAACTGTTTTTT
-	13	TRBV6-6	TRBJ1-1	-	CASSYLRDTEAFF	TGTGCCAGCAGTTACCTTAGGGACACTGAAGCTTTCTTT
-	15	TRBV7-2	TRBJ2-3	-	CASSKGGLGTDTQYF	TGTGCCAGCAGCAAAGGGGGACTCGGCACAGATACGCAGTATTTT
-	13	TRBV27	TRBJ1-1	-	CASRREENTEAFF	TGTGCCAGTCGCAGGGAAGAGAACACTGAAGCTTTCTTT
-	16	TRBV5-4	TRBJ2-1	TRBD2	CASSPGGLAGYNEQFF	TGTGCCAGCAGCCCAGGTGGTCTAGCGGGGTACAATGAGCAGTTCTTC
-	11	TRBV6-1	TRBJ2-1	-	CASNRANEQFF	TGTGCCAGCAACCGGGCGAATGAGCAGTTCTTC
-	14	TRBV10-3	TRBJ1-1	TRBD1	CAIRGQAGNTEAFF	TGTGCCATCAGAGGACAGGCCGGGAACACTGAAGCTTTCTTT
-	16	TRBV15	TRBJ2-3	-	CATSGGAARGGDTQYF	TGTGCCACCAGCGGCGGGGCCGCCCGGGGCGGAGATACGCAGTATTTT
few	15	TRBV7-2	TRBJ1-3	-	CASSLMVGPGNTIYF	TGTGCCAGCAGCTTAATGGTCGGACCTGGAAACACCATATATTTT
-	15	TRBV10-3	TRBJ1-3	TRBD1	CAIRRQGATGNTIYF	TGTGCCATCAGGAGACAGGGGGCGACTGGAAACACCATATATTTT
-	19	TRBV9	TRBJ1-2	TRBD1	CASSVGPVAGGTLNYGYTF	TGTGCCAGCAGCGTAGGCCCCGTGGCAGGGGGCACCCTTAACTATGGCTACACCTTC
-	13	TRBV6-5	TRBJ1-2	TRBD1	CASSRQGLAGYTF	TGTGCCAGCAGTCGACAGGGCTTGGCTGGCTACACCTTC
-	16	TRBV9	TRBJ2-5	TRBD2	CASSSTSGGARETQYF	TGTGCCAGCAGCTCGACTAGCGGGGGGGCCAGGGAGACCCAGTACTTC
-	14	TRBV6-5	TRBJ2-5	-	CASRPSRGRETQYF	TGTGCCAGCAGGCCCTCGAGGGGGAGAGAGACCCAGTACTTC
once	15	TRBV30	TRBJ1-5	-	CAWSRRAFPNQPQHF	TGTGCCTGGAGCCGCCGGGCCTTCCCAAATCAGCCCCAGCATTTT
-	15	TRBV4-2	TRBJ2-2	TRBD2	CASRVSGGNTGELFF	TGTGCCAGCAGAGTCAGCGGGGGTAACACCGGGGAGCTGTTTTTT
-	15	TRBV7-3	TRBJ2-2	-	CASSLIPGQTGELFF	TGTGCCAGCAGCTTAATCCCGGGCCAGACTGGGGAGCTGTTTTTT
-	13	TRBV7-2	TRBJ1-6	-	CASSLQTGSPLHF	TGTGCCAGCAGCTTACAGACAGGATCACCCCTCCACTTT
-	13	TRBV30	TRBJ2-1	-	CAWSVQGYNEQFF	TGTGCCTGGAGTGTACAGGGATACAATGAGCAGTTCTTC
once	15	TRBV6-5	TRBJ1-1	-	CASGAEGSLNTEAFF	TGTGCCAGCGGGGCTGAGGGCAGTCTGAACACTGAAGCTTTCTTT